One sample yielded the 27 T cell receptor beta chains listed below, sequenced in a study of shared clonotypes between healthy human individuals. Assay used: immunoSEQ multiplex PCR; TCRdb lists only in-frame clones, some missing. The table has about 510,000 clones, nearly 80% seen once. The specimen sequenced was PBMCs. All receptors derive from a woman aged 40 to 50 in good health. Some clones in this sample may be carry-over from other donors' samples.

The J gene is TRBJ2-1, the V gene TRBV28, with D uncertain. V was cut by 3 bases and J by 9 bases, with 15 bases left in between. The CDR3 covers 14 residues. Germline V lookup: CDR1 MDHEN, CDR2 SYDVKM. CDR3 DNA sequence: TGTGCCAGCAGTTTTGGGCAACCGGGCATTGAGCAGTTCTTC. This encodes CASSFGQPGIEQFF.

The rearrangement joins TRBV29-1 to TRBJ2-4; 7 bases fit TRBD2. J lost 1 base, V lost 5 bases, and 5 bases had no gene match. CDR1 and CDR2 from the germline V gene are SQVTM and ANQGSEA. This CDR3 region has 14 residues. CDR3 sequence: CSVRRGGAKNIQYF. The CDR3 DNA follows: TGCAGCGTTCGACGCGGGGGTGCCAAAAACATTCAGTACTTC.

This sequence joins TRBV5-1 and TRBJ1-3, with TRBD1 as a possible D gene (6 bases). Trimming cost V 1 base and J 4 bases, with 15 bases left between them. The germline CDR1 and CDR2 sequences are SGHRS and YFSETQ. CDR3 size: 16 residues. CDR3: CASSLNPGQGGNTIYF. CDR3 DNA sequence: TGCGCCAGCAGCTTGAATCCGGGTCAGGGGGGAAACACCATATATTTT.

The chain carries TRBV19 and TRBJ2-3, with 9 bases lining up with TRBD2. V trimming: 10 bases; J trimming: 6 bases; junction bases outside the gene matches: 11. The CDR3 runs 14 residues. Looked up from germline, CDR1 is LNHDA and CDR2 is SQIVND (reference sequence). The CDR3 reads CANTTSGPPDTQYF. The CDR3 nucleotides read TGTGCCAATACGACTAGCGGACCCCCGGATACGCAGTATTTT.

The CDR3 sequence is CASRGDRGPLEQYF. The CDR3 DNA reads TGTGCCAGCAGGGGGGACCGCGGCCCCCTTGAGCAGTACTTC. The chain links TRBV7-3 to TRBJ2-7; D may match TRBD1 or TRBD2 (5 bases each). Trimming pared 6 bases from V and 7 bases from J, leaving 19 bases between. From germline, CDR1 is SGHTA and CDR2 FQGTGA. The CDR3 length is 14 residues.

The J gene is TRBJ1-1, the V gene TRBV28; D is ambiguous. The CDR3 sequence is 12 residues long. Trimming left V 8 bases short and J 4 bases short, with 11 bases between. CDR1 and CDR2 (germline): MDHEN, SYDVKM. The CDR3 loop is CASLQRGTEAFF. For the CDR3, the DNA is TGTGCCAGCCTTCAACGGGGCACTGAAGCTTTCTTT.

The V gene is TRBV28, the J gene TRBJ2-7, with 7 bases identical to TRBD2. Germline CDR1 reads MDHEN; CDR2 reads SYDVKM. After removal of 7 bases from V and 0 bases from J, the junction contained 9 bases not matched to a gene. CDR3 length: 15 residues. DNA of the CDR3: TGTGCCAGCACCCGGGGGGACCTTAGCTCCTACGAGCAGTACTTC. Its translation is CASTRGDLSSYEQYF.

CDR3 bases: TGTGCCAGCAGTTTAGACCAGGGGATCTCTGGAAACACCATATATTTT. It specifies CASSLDQGISGNTIYF. This chain joins TRBV28 and TRBJ1-3, with a tentative D call TRBD1 (6 bases). From germline, CDR1 is MDHEN and CDR2 SYDVKM. The length of the CDR3 is 16 residues. V was trimmed by 2 bases and J by 0 bases, leaving 11 bases between them.

The chain employs TRBV27 and TRBJ1-5; the match to TRBD1 covers 7 bases. CDR1 and CDR2 (germline): MNHEY, SMNVEV (reference sequence). The CDR3 length is 16 residues. Trimming removed 1 base from V and 4 bases from J; junction bases left unmatched: 7. CDR3 in amino acids: CASSLWATGKNQPQHF. The DNA of the CDR3 is TGTGCCAGCAGTTTATGGGCGACAGGGAAAAATCAGCCCCAGCATTTT.

The DNA for the CDR3 is TGTGCCAGCAGCGTTGACAGGGTCTACACTGAAGCTTTCTTT. Its protein is CASSVDRVYTEAFF. V and J are TRBV9 and TRBJ1-1; 7 nucleotides line up with TRBD1. This CDR3 has 14 residues. The V gene end was trimmed by 2 bases and the J gene end by 3 bases; junction bases not matched to a gene: 4. CDR1 and CDR2 from the germline V gene are SGDLS and YYNGEE.

V usage is TRBV19 and J usage is TRBJ1-2; D is undetermined. CDR1 and CDR2 from the germline V gene are LNHDA and SQIVND (reference sequence). The V end was cut by 6 bases, the J end by 8 bases, with 16 bases between. The CDR3 length is 13 residues. CDR3 nucleotide sequence: TGTGCCAGTAGCCCCGCGTTCGGTGGCGGCTACACCTTC. Encoded protein: CASSPAFGGGYTF.

This clone has a single count. This chain joins TRBV12-5 and TRBJ2-4; 13 bases are a match to TRBD2. Germline CDR1 and CDR2: LGHNT and FRNRAP. With 0 bases clipped from V and 0 bases from J, the junction kept 20 bases outside the gene matches. CDR3 length equals 24 residues. The DNA for the CDR3 is TGTGCTAGTGGTTTGGTACCCTCCGGGACTAGCGGGAAGATGCTTTACAAAGCCAAAAACATTCAGTACTTC. Protein sequence: CASGLVPSGTSGKMLYKAKNIQYF.

The gene calls are TRBV6-1 and TRBJ1-4; D is possibly TRBD1 (5 bases). Trimming removed 7 bases from V and 8 bases from J, with 17 bases in between. This CDR3 spans 14 amino acids. The germline gives CDR1 MNHNS, CDR2 SASEGT. This CDR3 is CASTPLQGFEKLFF. In DNA, the CDR3 is TGTGCCAGCACCCCCTTGCAGGGATTCGAAAAACTGTTTTTT.

This rearrangement joins TRBV19 to TRBJ1-4, with 7 nucleotides matching TRBD1. The CDR3 has 14 residues. The germline V gene has CDR1 LNHDA and CDR2 SQIVND (reference sequence). J gave up 5 bases and V 7 bases, and 7 bases lay outside the gene matches. The CDR3, as DNA: TGTGCCAGTAATTGGGGACAGCAAAATGAAAAACTGTTTTTT. Translating gives CASNWGQQNEKLFF.

The chain recombines TRBV7-9 with TRBJ1-2; TRBD1 matches at 11 bases. Germline CDR1 SEHNR, CDR2 FQNEAQ (reference sequence). V dropped 3 bases and J dropped 5; count of bases not matched to a gene: 5. There are 15 residues in the CDR3. CDR3 in amino acids: CASSLDRGRLYGYTF. The CDR3 DNA reads as TGTGCCAGCAGCTTGGACAGGGGGCGTTTGTATGGCTACACCTTC.

The chain uses TRBV5-1 and TRBJ1-4; TRBD1 aligns across 7 bases. The CDR3 spans 17 residues. V gave up 4 bases and J gave up 0 bases; unmatched junction bases: 9. The V gene's germline CDR1 is SGHRS and CDR2 YFSETQ. Here the CDR3 reads CASSKRDSLATNEKLFF. The DNA of the CDR3 is TGCGCCAGCAGCAAGCGGGACAGTCTTGCAACTAATGAAAAACTGTTTTTT.

The chain is built from TRBV7-2 and TRBJ2-1, with 12 bases aligning to TRBD2. Germline V gene lookup returns CDR1 SGHTA and CDR2 FQGNSA. V trimming: 3 bases; J trimming: 10 bases; junction bases outside the gene matches: 10. This CDR3 has 16 residues. CDR3 in DNA: TGTGCCAGCAGCTTTCCTTCTAGCGGGAGGGGGGCGGAGCAGTTCTTC. Amino acids: CASSFPSSGRGAEQFF.

The chain is built from TRBV19 and TRBJ2-5; a weak D match, TRBD1 (5 bases). CDR1 is LNHDA and CDR2 is SQIVND in the germline V gene (reference sequence). The CDR3 covers 15 residues. V shed 1 base and J shed 5 bases, with 14 bases lying between them. CDR3 protein: CASSIGRASLETQYF. The CDR3 coding sequence is TGTGCCAGTAGTATAGGCAGGGCGAGCTTGGAGACCCAGTACTTC.

The chain employs TRBV7-8 and TRBJ1-5, with TRBD1 identical over 8 bases. Germline V CDR1 and CDR2: SGHVS, FQNEAQ. With 4 bases clipped from V and 6 bases from J, the junction kept 2 bases outside the gene matches. The CDR3 spans 13 residues. CDR3: CASSSGGGQPQHF. The CDR3 coding sequence is TGTGCCAGCAGCTCAGGGGGCGGTCAGCCCCAGCATTTT.

The gene calls are TRBV9 and TRBJ2-2; 12 bases agree with TRBD2. Per the germline V gene, CDR1 is SGDLS and CDR2 is YYNGEE. Trimming cost V 5 bases and J 6 bases; bases outside gene matches: 8. CDR3 length equals 16 residues. The CDR3 region has the DNA TGTGCCAGCAGTATCCTAGCGGGAGGGCCCGCCGGGGAGCTGTTTTTT. Translated: CASSILAGGPAGELFF.

The chain is built from TRBV9 and TRBJ2-2, with D possibly being TRBD2 (6 bases). CDR1 and CDR2 (germline): SGDLS, YYNGEE. This CDR3 comprises 15 residues. The ends were cut back, 0 bases at V and 6 bases at J, with 12 bases in the middle. CDR3 nucleotide sequence: TGTGCCAGCAGCGTAGACGGGCTAGCGCCCGGGGAGCTGTTTTTT. This gives the protein CASSVDGLAPGELFF.

This chain joins TRBV28 and TRBJ1-2; tentatively, D is TRBD1 (5 bases). V was cut by 1 base and J by 3 bases, with 12 bases left in between. The germline V gene encodes CDR1 MDHEN and CDR2 SYDVKM. The CDR3 sequence is 15 residues long. In DNA form, the CDR3 reads TGTGCCAGCAGTTTATCGGGGGGATTCGACTATGGCTACACCTTC. Its protein is CASSLSGGFDYGYTF.

Comment on this clone: The conserved phenylalanine or tryptophan normally closing the CDR3 is absent here, so this likely arose from a read error. Because the CDR3's place on the DNA is in doubt, the DNA is left out and the CDR3 is given as listed by TCRdb. The V and J genes are TRBV2 and TRBJ2-7; the table's D call of TRBD2 was not tested on the DNA. CDR1 and CDR2 (germline): SNHLY, FYNNEI. The CDR3 length equals 10 residues, ends included. CDR3 amino acids: CASSEALTRY.

About this clone itself: At one end the junction does not follow the germline gene, possibly because of a read error. The CDR3 nucleotides read TGTGCCAGCAGCTTAGGGTCTAGCGGGGACCACAATGGGCTCTTC. Translated, it gives CASSLGSSGDHNGLF. This chain uses TRBV7-9 with TRBJ2-1; the match to TRBD2 covers 9 bases. The V gene's germline CDR1 is SEHNR and CDR2 FQNEAQ (reference sequence). The CDR3 extends over 15 amino acids.

The rearrangement joins TRBV7-8 to TRBJ2-3; 9 bases agree with TRBD2. This CDR3 is built from 15 residues. V lost 3 bases and J lost 2; bases outside the gene matches: 3. Looked up from germline, CDR1 is SGHVS and CDR2 is FQNEAQ. CDR3 protein: CASSFSGSPTDTQYF. The CDR3, as DNA: TGTGCCAGCAGCTTTAGCGGGAGCCCCACAGATACGCAGTATTTT.

V and J are TRBV9 and TRBJ2-5, with 9 bases matching TRBD2. J was trimmed by 4 bases and V by 0 bases; bases with no gene match: 4. This CDR3 is built from 15 residues. Germline V lookup: CDR1 SGDLS, CDR2 YYNGEE. The CDR3 sequence is CASSVAAGGGETQYF. The CDR3, as DNA: TGTGCCAGCAGCGTAGCAGCGGGAGGTGGAGAGACCCAGTACTTC.

This clone has only one observation. The chain is built from TRBV9 and TRBJ2-3, with TRBD2 matching over 15 bases. This CDR3 spans 20 amino acids. V gave up 0 bases and J gave up 3 bases; unmatched junction bases: 11. Germline V gene data show CDR1 as SGDLS and CDR2 as YYNGEE. CDR3 nucleotide sequence: TGTGCCAGCAGCGTAGCTACTCCTGGGACTAGCGGGAGGTATACAGATACGCAGTATTTT. Translation: CASSVATPGTSGRYTDTQYF.